Shown below are 11 T cell receptor beta chains from a single sample sequenced in a study of shared clonotypes between healthy human individuals. Profiling relied on immunoSEQ multiplex PCR, and the TCRdb table lists in-frame clones only, not all of them. The profile covers millions of clones, with around nine tenths appearing a single time and over 0.12% taken by the ten largest. Sequencing was done on a sample of naive CD4+ T cells sorted from blood. Subset specified: CD45RA+ positively selected. All receptors come from a young man in good health.

Concerning this clone itself: Other DNA variants within this sample encode the same CDR3. The V and J genes are TRBV7-2 and TRBJ2-1, with 8 bases fitting TRBD1. This CDR3 has 15 amino acids. V shed 5 bases, J shed 2 bases, and the junction held 5 bases outside the gene matches. Per germline, CDR1 SGHTA and CDR2 FQGNSA. CDR3 sequence: CASSPGQGPYNEQFF. For the CDR3, the DNA is TGTGCCAGCAGCCCTGGACAGGGCCCCTACAATGAGCAGTTCTTC.

The V and J genes are TRBV30 and TRBJ2-7; tentatively, D is TRBD1 or TRBD2 (5 bases each). This CDR3 is built from 13 residues. V dropped 5 bases and J dropped 2 bases, with 13 bases sitting between them. CDR1 is GTSNPN and CDR2 is SVGIG in the germline V gene (reference sequence). The CDR3 loop is CAWVRDGTYEQYF. CDR3 nucleotide sequence: TGTGCCTGGGTGAGGGACGGTACCTACGAGCAGTACTTC.

The chain couples TRBV6-1 to TRBJ2-7; 10 bases map to TRBD2. With 4 bases clipped from V and 7 bases from J, the junction kept 10 bases outside the gene matches. The CDR3 has 15 amino acids. Germline V gene sequence: CDR1 MNHNS, CDR2 SASEGT. CDR3 region: CASSAWTSGPGEQYF. Here the CDR3 DNA reads TGTGCCAGCAGTGCCTGGACTAGCGGTCCGGGGGAGCAGTACTTC.

This clone was picked up a small number of times. V is TRBV6-5 and J is TRBJ1-1; 9 nucleotides align to TRBD1. The CDR3 is made up of 14 amino acids. Germline V gives CDR1 MNHEY, CDR2 SVGAGI. V gave up 5 bases and J gave up 3 bases; unmatched junction bases: 4. Here the CDR3 reads CASSRRTGDTEAFF. The CDR3, as DNA: TGTGCCAGCAGTCGAAGGACAGGGGACACTGAAGCTTTCTTT.

The genes are TRBV2 and TRBJ1-3; D is possibly TRBD1 (6 bases). Looked up from germline, CDR1 is SNHLY and CDR2 is FYNNEI. V lost 6 bases to trimming and J lost 5 bases, with 20 bases between them. The CDR3 has 16 amino acids. CDR3 sequence reads: CASSATGTRGRNTIYF. The DNA of the CDR3 is TGTGCCAGCAGCGCTACCGGGACAAGGGGACGAAACACCATATATTTT.

The V call is TRBV6-6, the J call TRBJ2-3, with unresolved D. The CDR3 covers 14 residues. V lost 4 bases and J lost 2, with 10 bases in between. In germline, CDR1 is MNHNY, CDR2 SVGAGI (reference sequence). For the CDR3, the DNA is TGTGCCAGCAGTTCTGCTATTATCACAGATACGCAGTATTTT. Protein sequence: CASSSAIITDTQYF.

This clone has only a few counts. The rearrangement uses TRBV19 and TRBJ1-2; tentatively, D is TRBD1 (5 bases). The CDR3 has 13 amino acids. The ends were cut back, 9 bases at V and 6 bases at J, with 17 bases in the middle. Germline lookup yields CDR1 LNHDA and CDR2 SQIVND (reference sequence). CDR3 amino acids: CASREAGWDGYTF. The CDR3 coding sequence is TGTGCCAGCCGAGAGGCAGGGTGGGATGGCTACACCTTC.

The rearrangement joins TRBV5-6 to TRBJ2-7; D gene ambiguous. From germline, CDR1 is SGHDT and CDR2 YYEEEE. V gave up 0 bases and J gave up 5 bases, with 18 bases separating them. The CDR3 extends over 16 amino acids. In nucleotides, the CDR3 is TGTGCCAGCAGCTTGGGGTCGTTCCCCCGCCTCCACGAGCAGTACTTC. Translating gives CASSLGSFPRLHEQYF.

The chain has TRBV6-5 and TRBJ1-3, with D unclear. Germline V gene lookup returns CDR1 MNHEY and CDR2 SVGAGI. This CDR3 contains 14 residues. Trimming stripped 2 bases from V and 2 bases from J, with 7 bases between. The CDR3 DNA sequence: TGTGCCAGCAGTTACCTGTCGGCTGGAAACACCATATATTTT. Its protein product is CASSYLSAGNTIYF.

Note on this clone: The same CDR3 is also encoded by other DNA sequences in this sample. V is TRBV18 and J is TRBJ1-5; D gene unclear. Germline assignment: CDR1 KGHSH and CDR2 LQKENI. V lost 3 bases and J 1 base, leaving 10 bases between the germline ends. This CDR3 is 15 amino acids long. The CDR3 region is CASSPGRGSNQPQHF. CDR3 in DNA: TGTGCCAGCTCACCCGGACGGGGAAGCAATCAGCCCCAGCATTTT.

This sequence joins TRBV9 and TRBJ1-2; 7 nucleotides line up with TRBD1. Germline trimming cut 3 bases from V and 8 bases from J; bases unmatched to any gene: 13. The length of the CDR3 is 15 residues. Germline lookup yields CDR1 SGDLS and CDR2 YYNGEE. The CDR3 coding sequence is TGTGCCAGCAGCGCGACAGGGCTCCCACCGGGGGGCTACACCTTC. Its translation: CASSATGLPPGGYTF.